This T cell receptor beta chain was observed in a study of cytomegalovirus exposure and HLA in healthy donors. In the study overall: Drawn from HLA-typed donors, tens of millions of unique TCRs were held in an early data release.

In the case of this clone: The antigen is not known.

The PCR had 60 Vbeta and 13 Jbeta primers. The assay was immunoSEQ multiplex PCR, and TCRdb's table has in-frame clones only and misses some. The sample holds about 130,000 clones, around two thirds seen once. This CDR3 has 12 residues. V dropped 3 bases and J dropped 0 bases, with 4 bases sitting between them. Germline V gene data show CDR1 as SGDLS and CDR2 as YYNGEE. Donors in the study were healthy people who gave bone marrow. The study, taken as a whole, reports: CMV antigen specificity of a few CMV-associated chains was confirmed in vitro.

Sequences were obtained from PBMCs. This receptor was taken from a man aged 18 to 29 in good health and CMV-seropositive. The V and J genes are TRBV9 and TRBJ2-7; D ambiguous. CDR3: CASSGLSYEQYF. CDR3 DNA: TGTGCCAGCAGCGGGCTCTCCTACGAGCAGTACTTC.